The sample holds many counts of the clone carrying this T cell receptor beta chain. The antigen remains undetermined. The sample belongs to a study of T cells in Graves' hyperthyroidism and ophthalmopathy. Study context: Prior to any treatment, at the point of initial diagnosis, peripheral blood was collected. Regarding the study as a whole: Ophthalmopathy prediction by the model preceded onset by a median approximately 6.1 months.

RNA transcripts gave rise to amplified TCR beta CDR3 regions. RT-PCR in the first round (using the HTBI primer set) targeted the TCR CDR3. TCRdb re-derived calls from the multiplex PCR reads in MiXCR, one entry per CDR3 protein. The sample includes 300,000 to 450,000 distinct CDR3 sequences, 13% of them seen just once. CDR1 and CDR2 from the germline V gene are MDHEN and SYDVKM. The CDR3 loop spans 12 amino acids. Trimming took 3 bases from V and 2 from J, leaving 2 bases between them. The sequenced sample was blood. The chain uses TRBV28 and TRBJ1-3; no clear D. This TCR was recovered from a woman under 30 with Graves' hyperthyroidism. DNA of the CDR3: TGTGCCAGCAGTTTGACTGGAAACACCATATATTTT. The encoded protein is CASSLTGNTIYF.